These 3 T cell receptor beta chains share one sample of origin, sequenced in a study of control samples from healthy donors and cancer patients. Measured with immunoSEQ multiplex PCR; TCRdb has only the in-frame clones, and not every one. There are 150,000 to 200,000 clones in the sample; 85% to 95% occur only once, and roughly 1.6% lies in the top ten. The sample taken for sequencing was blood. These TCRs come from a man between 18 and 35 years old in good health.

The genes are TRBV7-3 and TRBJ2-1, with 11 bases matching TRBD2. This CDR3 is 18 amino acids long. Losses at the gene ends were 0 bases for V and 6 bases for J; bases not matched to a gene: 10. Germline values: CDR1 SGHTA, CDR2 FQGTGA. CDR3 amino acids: CASSLTSGGAISGNEQFF. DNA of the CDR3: TGTGCCAGCAGCTTAACTAGCGGGGGGGCAATTTCTGGCAATGAGCAGTTCTTC.

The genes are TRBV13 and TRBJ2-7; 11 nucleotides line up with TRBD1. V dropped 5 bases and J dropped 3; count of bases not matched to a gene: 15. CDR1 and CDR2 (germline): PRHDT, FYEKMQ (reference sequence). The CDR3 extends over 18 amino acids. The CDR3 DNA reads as TGTGCCAGCAGCACTCAGCCTAGGACAGGGGGCTACTTCTACGAGCAGTACTTC. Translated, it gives CASSTQPRTGGYFYEQYF.

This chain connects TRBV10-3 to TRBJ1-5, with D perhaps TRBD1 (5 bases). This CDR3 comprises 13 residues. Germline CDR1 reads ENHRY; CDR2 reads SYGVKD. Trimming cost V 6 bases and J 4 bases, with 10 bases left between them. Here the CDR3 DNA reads TGTGCCATCAGGGGGGGGGAAAATCAGCCCCAGCATTTT. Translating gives CAIRGGENQPQHF.